This T cell receptor (beta chain) was identified during a study of T-cell memory formation after mild COVID-19. General observations from the study: Contracting CD8+ clones were enriched in EMRA, CD4+ mainly in CM and EM.

This clonotype was recorded many times. Its specificity is unknown. The TCR alpha and TCR beta cDNA libraries, bearing sample barcodes and UMIs, were generated by 5'RACE using constant-segment primers. MiXCR, applied by TCRdb to the 5' RACE reads, yields one record per CDR3 protein. The sample shows roughly 170,000 distinct CDR3 sequences, about a fifth of them seen only once. The CDR3 consists of 15 residues. The V gene lost 5 bases and the J gene lost 8 bases, with 19 bases spanning the gap. The source is an adult woman who had mild COVID-19 (a few samples of this study predate the infection). Cell type and time point are not known. The chain joins TRBV12-3 or TRBV12-4 to TRBJ2-1, with TRBD2 as a possible D gene (5 bases). Sequenced sample: PBMCs or a T cell subset sorted from them (not recorded which). The CDR3 bases are TGTGCCAGCAGTCCCCACCTGGCCTTCGGGGATGAGCAGTTCTTC. Translating gives CASSPHLAFGDEQFF.